This T cell receptor beta chain appears in the sequencing data of a study of blood T cell repertoires in COVID-19 (dated by TCRdb to 2020 to 2021). About the study as a whole: Samples from collaborators originated in the United States, Italy and Spain and spanned both the acute and convalescent phases of COVID-19. The prospective study material was composed of cDNA or gDNA derived from T cells, B-cell-depleted T cells, or PBMCs. Subjects who had been exposed to COVID-19, were actively infected with it, or had recovered from it provided the deeply sampled blood TCRbeta repertoires that made up the dataset. The repertoires were made available in a free public database intended to serve as a resource for research on the immune response to SARS-CoV-2. Samples were obtained from the ongoing ImmuneRACE study (first 160 participants) and from 1,200 or so subjects provided by 6 global collaborators. Sample metadata almost always included a de-identified subject ID, COVID-19 status, age in years and sex. Where available, HLA class I and class II types were taken from metadata supplied by the sample provider and were not determined by assay-based typing.

Relative to germline, V is missing 4 bases and J is missing 5 bases, with 10 bases of the junction outside any gene match. Including cysteine and phenylalanine, the CDR3 has 15 amino acids. The CDR3 DNA has 45 bases and is translated from base 1. CDR1 is given as SGDLS and CDR2 as YYNGEE, both from the germline V gene. The collaborating institutions used their own protocols to collect whole blood in K2EDTA tubes. Collaborator samples were shipped for TCRbeta analysis as frozen whole blood, isolated PBMCs, or DNA extracted from either sample type. In the case of this clone: Its specific antigen is unknown. No per-base quality is available; no much larger clone lies one base away.

TCRbeta CDR3 regions were amplified from genomic DNA by means of the immunoSEQ Assay, a bias-controlled multiplex PCR. Under the source paper's analysis protocol: The number of nucleated cells in each sample was estimated by amplification of reference gene primers within the assay. To quantify the absolute abundance of each unique TCRbeta CDR3 rearrangement, sequence reads were collapsed and filtered. Productive Simpson clonality was computed per sample as the square root of Simpson's diversity index over productive rearrangements. TCRdb limited this immuneACCESS table to in-frame rearrangements with V and J called. A share of clones is missing; checked studies link under half to unresolved V genes, and the rest is unexplained. V and J calls and clone size are given by that table; D and trimming were obtained from the DNA. This sample holds 40,000 to 60,000 clones; around 87% were observed only once. About 5% of the sample lies in the top ten.

Beyond this particular receptor, the publication reports: The quantity of clinical and demographic metadata differed by source and by participant and was supplied without curation.

The source material was peripheral blood. The receptor chain draws on TRBV9 and TRBJ2-7; 9 bases in between match TRBD2. This clonotype was obtained from a man aged 40-50 years with active COVID-19. The CDR3 sequence is CASSLTGLARNEQYF. The DNA reads TGTGCCAGCAGCCTAACCGGACTAGCGAGAAACGAGCAGTACTTC.